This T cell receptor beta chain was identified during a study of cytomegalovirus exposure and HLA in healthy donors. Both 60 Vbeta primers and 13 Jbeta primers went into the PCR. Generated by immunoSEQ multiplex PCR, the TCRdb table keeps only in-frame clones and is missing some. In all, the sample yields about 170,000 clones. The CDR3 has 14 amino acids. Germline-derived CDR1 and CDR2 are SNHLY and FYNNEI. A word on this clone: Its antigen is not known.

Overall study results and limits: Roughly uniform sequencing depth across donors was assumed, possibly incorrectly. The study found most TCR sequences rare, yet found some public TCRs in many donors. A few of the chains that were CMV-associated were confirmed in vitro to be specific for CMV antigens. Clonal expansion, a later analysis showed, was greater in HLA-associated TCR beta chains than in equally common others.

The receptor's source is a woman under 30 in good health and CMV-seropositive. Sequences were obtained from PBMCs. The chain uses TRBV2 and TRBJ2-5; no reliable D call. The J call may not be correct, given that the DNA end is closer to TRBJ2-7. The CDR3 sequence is CASSLSRMSYEQYF. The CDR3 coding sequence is TGTGCCAGCAGTCTTTCCAGGATGTCCTACGAGCAGTACTTC.